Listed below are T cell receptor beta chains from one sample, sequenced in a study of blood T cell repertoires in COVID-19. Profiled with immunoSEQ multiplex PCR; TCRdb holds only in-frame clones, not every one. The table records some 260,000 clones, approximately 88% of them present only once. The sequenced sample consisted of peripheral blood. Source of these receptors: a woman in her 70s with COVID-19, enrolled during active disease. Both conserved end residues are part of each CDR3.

CDR3aa: CASSYAGGLTSGTDTQYF; v_gene: TRBV6-2/TRBV6-3; j_gene: TRBJ2-3
CDR3aa: CASSATSGIVNLYEQYF; v_gene: TRBV19; j_gene: TRBJ2-7
CDR3aa: CASSHGSLAGGGNEQFF; v_gene: TRBV3-1/TRBV3-2; j_gene: TRBJ2-1
CDR3aa: CASRATSGSYNEQFF; v_gene: TRBV5-5; j_gene: TRBJ2-1
CDR3aa: CASREQGETQYF; v_gene: TRBV12-3/TRBV12-4; j_gene: TRBJ2-5
CDR3aa: CASLSAVFGNQPQHF; v_gene: TRBV28; j_gene: TRBJ1-5
CDR3aa: CASSQLGTGPTDTQYF; v_gene: TRBV4-3; j_gene: TRBJ2-3
CDR3aa: CASSSLADSPKTQYF; v_gene: TRBV27; j_gene: TRBJ2-5
CDR3aa: CAWSRGAPRANEQFF; v_gene: TRBV30; j_gene: TRBJ2-1
CDR3aa: CATSHGTLETQYF; v_gene: TRBV24-1; j_gene: TRBJ2-5